Presented here are 8 T cell receptor beta chains from one specimen sequenced in a study of blood T cell repertoires in COVID-19. Here immunoSEQ multiplex PCR was the method, and the copy in TCRdb shows in-frame clones only, minus some. The sample records fewer than 200,000 clones, around 87% being singletons. Material: peripheral blood. Every receptor here comes from a man aged 35 to 55 with active or convalescent COVID-19.

The chain combines TRBV4-3 with TRBJ1-3; 7 bases match TRBD1. CDR1 LGHNA and CDR2 YSLEER come from the germline V gene. CDR3 length equals 15 residues. V was pared by 0 bases and J by 8 bases, with 7 bases of the junction left unmatched. CDR3 nucleotide sequence: TGCGCCAGCAGCCAAGATCTAAGGGGGCGAGACACCATATATTTT. Its translation: CASSQDLRGRDTIYF.

This clone was seen more than once but under ten times. The chain couples TRBV30 to TRBJ1-2, with D possibly TRBD1 on 5 matching bases. The germline V gene has CDR1 GTSNPN and CDR2 SVGIG (reference sequence). Between the trimmed V and J ends, which lost 1 base and 7 bases, there was a span of 22 bases. The length of the CDR3 is 16 residues. CDR3 loop: CAWSGGVASKRGGYTF. CDR3 in DNA: TGTGCCTGGAGTGGGGGGGTGGCCTCAAAAAGAGGTGGCTACACCTTC.

V gene TRBV14 combines with J gene TRBJ2-5; 11 nucleotides agree with TRBD2. Germline V gives CDR1 SGHDN, CDR2 FVKESK. This CDR3 is 14 amino acids long. V shed 4 bases and J 7 bases; nucleotides not matched to a gene: 5. CDR3 in amino acids: CASSPLAGGPTQYF. CDR3 nucleotide sequence: TGTGCCAGCAGCCCCTTAGCGGGGGGGCCGACCCAGTACTTC.

This sequence joins TRBV6-6 and TRBJ1-1; D call uncertain. Trimming stripped 5 bases from V and 0 bases from J, with 10 bases between. CDR3 length: 14 amino acids. From germline, CDR1 is MNHNY and CDR2 SVGAGI (reference sequence). Written as DNA, the CDR3 is TGTGCCAGCAGTGCGATTACAGTGAACACTGAAGCTTTCTTT. It is translated as CASSAITVNTEAFF.

This chain joins TRBV6-5 and TRBJ1-1; D gene ambiguous. V dropped 1 base and J dropped 4 bases, with 16 bases sitting between them. Germline CDR1 reads MNHEY; CDR2 reads SVGAGI. The CDR3 is 16 residues long. The CDR3 spells CASSYLAETIFTEAFF. CDR3 DNA: TGTGCCAGCAGTTACTTGGCAGAGACTATATTCACTGAAGCTTTCTTT.

This chain connects TRBV7-2 to TRBJ1-2; D gene ambiguous. The V end was cut by 1 base, the J end by 0 bases, with 6 bases between. There are 14 residues in the CDR3. The germline V gene has CDR1 SGHTA and CDR2 FQGNSA. The CDR3 loop is CASSLVSPNYGYTF. The DNA for the CDR3 is TGTGCCAGCAGCTTAGTTTCTCCTAACTATGGCTACACCTTC.

The V call is TRBV9, the J call TRBJ2-2; 9 bases align to TRBD2. This CDR3 is built from 17 residues. Germline V gives CDR1 SGDLS, CDR2 YYNGEE. Trimming took 0 bases from V and 3 from J; bases not matched to a gene: 6. This CDR3 reads CASSVAVAGVYTGELFF. The CDR3 region has the DNA TGTGCCAGCAGCGTAGCGGTAGCGGGGGTCTACACCGGGGAGCTGTTTTTT.

The chain has TRBV27 and TRBJ2-1; 9 bases are shared with TRBD2. J gave up 4 bases and V 6 bases, and 10 bases lay outside the gene matches. The CDR3 has 16 residues. Germline assignment: CDR1 MNHEY and CDR2 SMNVEV (reference sequence). The CDR3 sequence is CASSVPFAGGYNEQFF. The CDR3 region has the DNA TGTGCCAGCAGCGTACCCTTTGCGGGGGGGTACAATGAGCAGTTCTTC.